This note documents a single T cell receptor beta chain sequence. The source of the sample is a study of OX40 agonist ivuxolimab in advanced cancers. Overall study context: Aged about 20 to 80 with a mean of around 60 years, they were 75% to 85% male.

Assay used: immunoSEQ multiplex PCR; TCRdb lists only in-frame clones, some missing. The sample shows fewer than 90,000 clones, 65% to 90% of them seen only once. In germline, CDR1 is ENHRY, CDR2 SYGVKD. The CDR3 runs 15 residues. V was cut by 3 bases and J by 2 bases, with 14 bases left in between. The receptor's source is an adult with an advanced solid tumor such as melanoma, head and neck, liver or kidney cancer. The sample here was CD4+ or CD8+ T cells sorted from blood, taken in a trial of the OX40 agonist ivuxolimab. The chain couples TRBV10-3 to TRBJ2-7, with D unclear. The CDR3 loop reads CAISDPRHATYEQYF. CDR3 bases: TGTGCCATCAGTGACCCGAGACATGCCACCTACGAGCAGTACTTC.